This TCR beta chain was found in a study of regulatory T cells in long-lasting Graves disease. As for time point: persistent/refractory GD, antithyroid drugs over 5 years with positive TRAb. There was RNA extracted from PBMCs, and the TCR library was made from it. It was American Thyroid Association guidelines that determined Graves' disease diagnosis. The TCR beta library used iRepertoire HTBI primers with Arm-PCR amplification of CDR3. MiXCR, applied by TCRdb to the multiplex PCR reads, yields one record per CDR3 protein. This sample has 300,000 to 500,000 distinct CDR3 sequences, with less than 25% found just once. Points from the study as a whole: Whereas 966 public clonotypes were shared by new patients, persistent patients shared more, at a few thousand. It was possible that the small sample size reduced accuracy.

Comment on this clonotype: Its cognate antigen is unknown.

Sample: peripheral blood mononuclear cells (PBMCs), taken when the disease was refractory, from a patient treated with antithyroid drugs. The source is a female donor with Graves disease.

The CDR3 DNA reads TGTGCCATATCCCGGGGTGACTCTGGAAACACCATATATTTT. Amino acids: CAISRGDSGNTIYF. The chain links TRBV7-9 to TRBJ1-3, with unresolved D. CDR1 and CDR2 from the germline V gene are SEHNR and FQNEAQ (reference sequence). Trimming removed 10 bases from V and 0 bases from J, with 13 bases in between. This CDR3 has 14 amino acids.